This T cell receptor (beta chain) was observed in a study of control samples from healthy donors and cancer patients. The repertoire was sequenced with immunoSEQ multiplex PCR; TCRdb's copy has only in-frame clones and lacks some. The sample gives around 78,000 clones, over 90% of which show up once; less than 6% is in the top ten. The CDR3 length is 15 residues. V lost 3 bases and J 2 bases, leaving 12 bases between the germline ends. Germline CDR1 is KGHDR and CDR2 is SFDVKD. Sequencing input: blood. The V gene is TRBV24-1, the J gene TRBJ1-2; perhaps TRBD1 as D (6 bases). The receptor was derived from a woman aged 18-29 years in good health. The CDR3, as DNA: TGTGCCACCAGTGATACGGGACAACTGAACTATGGCTACACCTTC. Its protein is CATSDTGQLNYGYTF.